The 27 T cell receptor beta chains in this list originate from one sample, sequenced in a study of shared clonotypes between healthy human individuals. Terminally differentiated effector memory CD45RA+ cells were excluded from the naive CD8 cells, which were CD45RO-negative and positively selected for CCR7. Measured with immunoSEQ multiplex PCR; TCRdb has only the in-frame clones, and not every one. Seen here are some 800,000 clones, approximately 92% observed once, and the top ten hold about 25%. The sample was naive CD8+ T cells sorted from blood. The receptors were sampled from a man aged 25-45 years in good health.

This clone was seen only a few times. The rearrangement links TRBV18 to TRBJ2-3; TRBD1 agrees at 7 bases. This CDR3 spans 16 amino acids. The germline V gene encodes CDR1 KGHSH and CDR2 LQKENI. After removal of 5 bases from V and 3 bases from J, the junction contained 11 bases not matched to a gene. Here the CDR3 reads CASSDLDRIWTDTQYF. CDR3 DNA sequence: TGTGCCAGCTCAGACCTGGACAGGATATGGACAGATACGCAGTATTTT.

This chain joins TRBV5-1 and TRBJ1-1, with a possible D match to TRBD1 (6 bases). Germline V gives CDR1 SGHRS, CDR2 YFSETQ. Trimming removed 6 bases from V and 1 base from J, with 16 bases in between. This CDR3 has 15 residues. CDR3 sequence (DNA): TGCGCCAGCACCCTACTACAGGGAGCGAACACTGAAGCTTTCTTT. Translated, it gives CASTLLQGANTEAFF.

The rearrangement links TRBV9 to TRBJ1-2; D gene unclear. This CDR3 is 13 amino acids long. Per germline, CDR1 SGDLS and CDR2 YYNGEE. Trimming took 0 bases from V and 8 from J, leaving 11 bases between them. The CDR3 nucleotides are TGTGCCAGCAGCGTAGGACCGGCAATGGGCTACACCTTC. Translation gives CASSVGPAMGYTF.

The chain employs TRBV27 and TRBJ1-5; 8 positions match TRBD1. V shed 2 bases and J 3 bases; nucleotides not matched to a gene: 3. The CDR3 spans 15 residues. Germline values: CDR1 MNHEY, CDR2 SMNVEV (reference sequence). CDR3 sequence (DNA): TGTGCCAGCAGTTTAAGGGACAGGTCCAATCAGCCCCAGCATTTT. Its protein is CASSLRDRSNQPQHF.

V is TRBV7-9 and J is TRBJ2-7, with D possibly being TRBD2 (5 bases). Germline CDR1 reads SEHNR; CDR2 reads FQNEAQ (reference sequence). The CDR3 contains 17 residues. V was cut by 5 bases and J by 0 bases, with 20 bases left in between. The CDR3, as DNA: TGTGCCAGCAGCCCACCCCTTTTGGGGAGTGACTCCTACGAGCAGTACTTC. It codes for CASSPPLLGSDSYEQYF.

The chain combines TRBV27 with TRBJ2-3, with 8 bases lining up with TRBD2. Germline values: CDR1 MNHEY, CDR2 SMNVEV (reference sequence). The CDR3 contains 16 residues. Unmatched junction bases numbered 9, after V lost 6 bases and J lost 1 base. DNA for the CDR3: TGTGCCAGCAGCCCCCTGCGAGCGGGAGGCACAGATACGCAGTATTTT. This sequence encodes CASSPLRAGGTDTQYF.

This chain joins TRBV11-3 and TRBJ2-3; the D call may be TRBD1 or TRBD2 (5 bases each). CDR3 length equals 17 residues. Trimming took off 1 base at V and 3 bases at J, with 17 bases between the two ends. CDR1 and CDR2 from the germline V gene are SGHNT and YENEEA. The CDR3 region is CASSLGQSYGDTDTQYF. As DNA, the CDR3 is TGTGCCAGCAGCTTAGGACAGTCCTACGGGGATACAGATACGCAGTATTTT.

The chain links TRBV2 to TRBJ2-1; TRBD2 matches at 14 bases. CDR3 length: 16 amino acids. Germline assignment: CDR1 SNHLY and CDR2 FYNNEI. V shed 8 bases, J shed 0 bases, and the junction held 3 bases outside the gene matches. The CDR3 is CASFGTSGSSYNEQFF. CDR3 in DNA: TGTGCCAGCTTTGGGACTAGCGGGAGCTCCTACAATGAGCAGTTCTTC. The full variable domain, in which reference TRBV2 and TRBJ2-1 provide the parts outside the CDR3, is EPEVTQTPSHQVTQMGQEVILRCVPISNHLYFYWYRQILGQKVEFLVSFYNNEISEKSEIFDDQFSVERPDGSNFTLKIRSTKLEDSAMYFCASFGTSGSSYNEQFFGPGTRLTVL.

The genes are TRBV2 and TRBJ2-2, with TRBD2 matching 11 bases. The ends lost 4 bases at V and 5 bases at J; junction bases unmatched: 6. This CDR3 spans 16 amino acids. Looked up from germline, CDR1 is SNHLY and CDR2 is FYNNEI. Here the CDR3 reads CASSGTSGRGTGELFF. As DNA, the CDR3 is TGTGCCAGCAGTGGTACTAGCGGGAGAGGAACCGGGGAGCTGTTTTTT.

This clone was observed once. This chain connects TRBV4-1 to TRBJ1-5; no clear D gene. The CDR3 consists of 14 residues. The germline V gene encodes CDR1 MGHRA and CDR2 YSYEKL. Trimming took 0 bases from V and 9 from J, leaving 12 bases between them. In DNA, the CDR3 is TGCGCCAGCAGCCAAGAAACTTGGGCTGGGCCCCAGCATTTT. This sequence encodes CASSQETWAGPQHF.

This chain joins TRBV4-1 and TRBJ2-2; D gene uncertain. Between the trimmed V and J ends, which lost 1 base and 1 base, there was a span of 7 bases. Germline CDR1 and CDR2: MGHRA and YSYEKL. This CDR3 contains 15 residues. The CDR3 DNA reads TGCGCCAGCAGCCAAGTGGATCGGAACACCGGGGAGCTGTTTTTT. Its translation is CASSQVDRNTGELFF.

The V call is TRBV4-3, the J call TRBJ1-5, with 8 positions matching TRBD1. Germline V gene data show CDR1 as LGHNA and CDR2 as YSLEER. The CDR3 extends over 17 amino acids. V shed 0 bases, J shed 3 bases, and the junction held 7 bases outside the gene matches. The CDR3 nucleotides read TGCGCCAGCAGCCAAGACTACGGGGACAGGTACAATCAGCCCCAGCATTTT. Protein: CASSQDYGDRYNQPQHF.

This chain uses TRBV6-1 with TRBJ2-1, with TRBD1 matching over 7 bases. Germline CDR1 and CDR2: MNHNS and SASEGT. Trimming removed 1 base from V and 4 bases from J; junction bases left unmatched: 13. This CDR3 has 18 amino acids. The CDR3 protein is CASSEVLFVGTAYNEQFF. Written as DNA, the CDR3 is TGTGCCAGCAGTGAAGTCTTATTTGTTGGGACAGCATACAATGAGCAGTTCTTC.

The chain has TRBV25-1 and TRBJ2-7; 7 bases are shared with TRBD2. Germline V lookup: CDR1 MGHDK, CDR2 SYGVNS. V shed 4 bases and J 3 bases; nucleotides not matched to a gene: 3. The CDR3 is 13 amino acids. The CDR3 sequence: CASSGRTSYEQYF. The DNA of the CDR3 is TGTGCCAGCAGTGGGCGGACTAGCTACGAGCAGTACTTC.

This sequence joins TRBV19 and TRBJ1-1; D is perhaps TRBD1 (6 bases). The CDR3 has 15 residues. Trimming shortened V by 5 bases and J by 0 bases, and 13 bases separated the two germline ends. Looked up from germline, CDR1 is LNHDA and CDR2 is SQIVND (reference sequence). This CDR3 reads CASSRYREMNTEAFF. As DNA, the CDR3 is TGTGCCAGTAGTCGTTACAGGGAGATGAACACTGAAGCTTTCTTT.

This clone occurred once. The chain employs TRBV6-1 and TRBJ1-1; TRBD1 is a possible D gene (6 bases). The germline gives CDR1 MNHNS, CDR2 SASEGT. V shed 7 bases and J shed 4 bases, with 13 bases lying between them. The CDR3 length is 13 residues. The CDR3 region is CASIPRGFTEAFF. For the CDR3, the DNA is TGTGCCAGCATCCCTAGGGGGTTCACTGAAGCTTTCTTT.

J is TRBJ1-2 and V is TRBV7-9; TRBD1 matches 9 bases. The ends lost 5 bases at V and 7 bases at J; junction bases unmatched: 8. The CDR3 spans 14 residues. Germline V gene sequence: CDR1 SEHNR, CDR2 FQNEAQ (reference sequence). Here the CDR3 DNA reads TGTGCCAGCAGCCCCACCGGACAGGGGTTTGGCTACACCTTC. This sequence encodes CASSPTGQGFGYTF. The variable domain in full, completed from reference TRBV7-9 and TRBJ1-2, reads DTGVSQNPRHKITKRGQNVTFRCDPISEHNRLYWYRQTLGQGPEFLTYFQNEAQLEKSRLLSDRFSAERPKGSFSTLEIQRTEQGDSAMYLCASSPTGQGFGYTFGSGTRLTVV.

Regarding this clone: Relative to the germline gene, one junction end is altered; a read error may explain this. The rearrangement links TRBV4-1 to TRBJ2-4, with 7 bases fitting TRBD2. The CDR3 is 15 residues long. Germline V gene sequence: CDR1 MGHRA, CDR2 YSYEKL. The CDR3 DNA is TGCGCCAGCAGCCAAGAAAATCACGGGGGGATCGGGGTAAACTTC. The encoded protein is CASSQENHGGIGVNF.

V is TRBV5-6 and J is TRBJ2-7, with D perhaps matching TRBD2 (5 bases). Trimming pared 0 bases from V and 1 base from J, leaving 8 bases between. The CDR3 is 14 residues long. The germline CDR1 and CDR2 sequences are SGHDT and YYEEEE. The CDR3 loop reads CASSLGGRSYEQYF. CDR3 DNA sequence: TGTGCCAGCAGCTTGGGTGGGAGATCCTACGAGCAGTACTTC.

This rearrangement joins TRBV11-2 to TRBJ2-1; 8 bases fit TRBD2. The CDR3 has 15 amino acids. V dropped 0 bases and J dropped 6; count of bases not matched to a gene: 4. Germline V CDR1 and CDR2: SGHAT, FQNNGV. The CDR3 here is CASSLEASGFNEQFF. The CDR3 DNA reads as TGTGCCAGCAGCTTAGAGGCTAGCGGGTTCAATGAGCAGTTCTTC.

This clone appeared a single time. The V gene is TRBV7-9, the J gene TRBJ2-3; 7 positions match TRBD2. J was trimmed by 0 bases and V by 5 bases; bases with no gene match: 5. The CDR3 length is 15 residues. Per germline, CDR1 SEHNR and CDR2 FQNEAQ (reference sequence). The CDR3 DNA reads TGTGCCAGCAGCGGGAGGGGTCCTAGCACAGATACGCAGTATTTT. Protein product: CASSGRGPSTDTQYF.

This clone appeared once. The chain is built from TRBV11-2 and TRBJ2-3; D is ambiguous. Germline V gene data show CDR1 as SGHAT and CDR2 as FQNNGV. This CDR3 region has 12 residues. Between the trimmed V and J ends, which lost 5 bases and 6 bases, there was a span of 9 bases. The CDR3 loop reads CASSPSSDTQYF. The CDR3 region has the DNA TGTGCCAGCAGCCCCTCTTCTGATACGCAGTATTTT.

The count of this clone is one. J is TRBJ2-5 and V is TRBV14; TRBD1 might be the D (6 bases). CDR1 and CDR2 (germline): SGHDN, FVKESK. Trimming shortened V by 4 bases and J by 2 bases, and 11 bases separated the two germline ends. The CDR3 is 14 amino acids. As DNA, the CDR3 is TGTGCCAGCAGCCGTATCGGACAGCAAGAGACCCAGTACTTC. It specifies CASSRIGQQETQYF.

The chain recombines TRBV4-1 with TRBJ2-1; TRBD2 matches at 7 bases. There are 16 residues in the CDR3. V lost 1 base to trimming and J lost 4 bases; unmatched junction nucleotides: 7. The germline CDR1 and CDR2 sequences are MGHRA and YSYEKL. Written as DNA, the CDR3 is TGCGCCAGCAGCCAAGTGGGCCTAGCGGATTACAATGAGCAGTTCTTC. This translates into CASSQVGLADYNEQFF.

This sequence joins TRBV11-3 and TRBJ2-1, with TRBD1 matching over 8 bases. CDR3 size: 14 residues. J gave up 13 bases and V 1 base, and 9 bases lay outside the gene matches. In germline, CDR1 is SGHNT, CDR2 YENEEA. The CDR3 DNA sequence: TGTGCCAGCAGCTTAGGTTCAGGGGGCGAATTACAGTTCTTC. It codes for CASSLGSGGELQFF.

In its sample, this clone was seen once. V is TRBV5-6 and J is TRBJ2-2, with 7 bases identical to TRBD1. The germline CDR1 and CDR2 sequences are SGHDT and YYEEEE. The CDR3 is 16 amino acids. V lost 0 bases and J lost 5; bases outside the gene matches: 7. CDR3 sequence (DNA): TGTGCCAGCAGCTTGGAGGGGGCGGATCGGACCGGGGAGCTGTTTTTT. Residues: CASSLEGADRTGELFF.

V and J are TRBV5-1 and TRBJ2-7, with TRBD2 matching 7 bases. The V segment lost 1 base and the J segment 2 bases; nucleotides outside the gene matches: 3. Germline V CDR1 and CDR2: SGHRS, YFSETQ. This CDR3 has 14 amino acids. As DNA, the CDR3 is TGCGCCAGCAGCTTGTTTCGGGGGGCCTACGAGCAGTACTTC. It is translated as CASSLFRGAYEQYF. Variable domain in full (rest from reference TRBV5-1 and TRBJ2-7): KAGVTQTPRYLIKTRGQQVTLSCSPISGHRSVSWYQQTPGQGLQFLFEYFSETQRNKGNFPGRFSGRQFSNSRSEMNVSTLELGDSALYLCASSLFRGAYEQYFGPGTRLTVT.